One and the same sample provided the 9 T cell receptor beta chains below, sequenced in a study of graft-versus-host responses after intestinal transplantation. These receptors have no identified antigens. Data came from immunoSEQ multiplex PCR; TCRdb stores just in-frame clones and leaves some out. In the table there are 90,000 to 130,000 clones, around 92% of which are singletons. Sequenced here: unstimulated CD8+ T cells sorted from spleen or lymph node cells, sampled before transplant. These receptor sequences come from a human donor who was the organ donor for an intestinal transplant.

Worth noting for this clone: Germline is not matched at one junction end, which may reflect a read error. The chain combines TRBV18 with TRBJ2-1, with D maybe TRBD1 (5 bases). In germline, CDR1 is KGHSH, CDR2 LQKENI. The CDR3 spans 16 residues. The CDR3 loop is CVSSPTGSQRDNEQFF. DNA for the CDR3: TGTGTCAGCTCACCAACAGGCTCACAAAGGGACAATGAGCAGTTCTTC. Combining the CDR3 with reference TRBV18 and TRBJ2-1 gives the whole variable domain NAGVMQNPRHLVRRRGQEARLRCSPMKGHSHVYWYRQLPEEGLKFMVYLQKENIIDESGMPKERFSAEFPKEGPSILRIQQVVRGDSAAYFCVSSPTGSQRDNEQFFGPGTRLTVL.

The chain joins TRBV19 to TRBJ2-1, with D tentatively TRBD1 or TRBD2 (5 bases each). Trimming took off 7 bases at V and 8 bases at J, with 12 bases between the two ends. Germline loops: CDR1 LNHDA, CDR2 SQIVND (reference sequence). The CDR3 consists of 12 residues. CDR3 region: CASKKGRDEQFF. CDR3 nucleotides: TGTGCCAGTAAAAAGGGGCGGGATGAGCAGTTCTTC.

The J gene is TRBJ2-7, the V gene TRBV7-6; 9 bases fit TRBD2. J was trimmed by 6 bases and V by 1 base; bases with no gene match: 7. This CDR3 spans 15 amino acids. In germline, CDR1 is SGHVS, CDR2 FNYEAQ. DNA of the CDR3: TGTGCCAGCAGCTTAGATCCGTCTAGCGGGACCGAGCAGTACTTC. Translating it yields CASSLDPSSGTEQYF.

The chain joins TRBV6-1 to TRBJ2-7, with 11 bases that match TRBD1. This CDR3 spans 14 amino acids. CDR1 is MNHNS and CDR2 is SASEGT in the germline V gene. Trimming took 10 bases from V and 4 from J; bases not matched to a gene: 9. DNA for the CDR3: TGTGCCATCTCTACCGGGACAGGGGGATACGAGCAGTACTTC. It is translated as CAISTGTGGYEQYF.

The chain has TRBV4-3 and TRBJ2-5; 7 bases agree with TRBD2. The J call may not be correct, given that the DNA end is closer to TRBJ2-7. The germline V gene encodes CDR1 LGHNA and CDR2 YSLEER. This CDR3 has 14 residues. The CDR3: CASSFGLGAYEQYF. In DNA, the CDR3 is TGCGCCAGCAGCTTCGGACTAGGAGCCTACGAGCAGTACTTC.

This rearrangement joins TRBV4-1 to TRBJ2-7; no definite D call. This CDR3 has 14 residues. The germline V gene has CDR1 MGHRA and CDR2 YSYEKL. V shed 1 base and J shed 0 bases, with 7 bases lying between them. The CDR3 here is CASSQGSFSYEQYF. The CDR3, as DNA: TGCGCCAGCAGCCAAGGGTCGTTCTCCTACGAGCAGTACTTC.

The gene calls are TRBV29-1 and TRBJ1-4, with D tentatively TRBD1 (6 bases). The CDR3 spans 16 residues. CDR1 and CDR2 (germline): SQVTM, ANQGSEA. V shed 0 bases and J shed 6 bases, with 17 bases lying between them. The CDR3 spells CSVEDLRQGRDEKLFF. The DNA of the CDR3 is TGCAGCGTTGAAGATCTTCGTCAGGGGCGAGATGAAAAACTGTTTTTT.

The chain has TRBV5-6 and TRBJ2-5; D gene ambiguous. CDR1 and CDR2 (germline): SGHDT, YYEEEE. The CDR3 length is 12 residues. The V and J ends lost 0 bases and 7 bases respectively, with 7 bases between them. Here the CDR3 DNA reads TGTGCCAGCAGCTTGGCCGGCGGGACCCAGTACTTC. This encodes CASSLAGGTQYF.

A note on this clone: The sample has other DNA sequences that encode this CDR3 too. The J gene is TRBJ1-5, the V gene TRBV19; 8 nucleotides match TRBD1. The germline gives CDR1 LNHDA, CDR2 SQIVND (reference sequence). The CDR3 consists of 15 residues. With V trimmed by 3 bases and J by 5 bases, 6 bases remained unmatched. CDR3 bases: TGTGCCAGTAGTATCACGGACAGGGAGGATCAGCCCCAGCATTTT. It encodes CASSITDREDQPQHF.